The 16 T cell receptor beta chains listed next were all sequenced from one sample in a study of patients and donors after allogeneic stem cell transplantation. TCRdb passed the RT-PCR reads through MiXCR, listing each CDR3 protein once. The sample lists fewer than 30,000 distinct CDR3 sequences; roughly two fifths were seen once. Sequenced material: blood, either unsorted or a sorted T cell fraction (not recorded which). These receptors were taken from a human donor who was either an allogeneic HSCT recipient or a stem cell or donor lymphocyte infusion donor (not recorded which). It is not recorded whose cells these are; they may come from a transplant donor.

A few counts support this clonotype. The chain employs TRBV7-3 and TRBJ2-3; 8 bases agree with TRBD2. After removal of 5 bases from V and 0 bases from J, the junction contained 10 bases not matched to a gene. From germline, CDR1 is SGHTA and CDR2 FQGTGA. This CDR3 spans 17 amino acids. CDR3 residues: CASSRQLAASSTDTQYF. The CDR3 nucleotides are TGTGCCAGCAGCCGGCAACTAGCGGCTTCTAGCACAGATACGCAGTATTTT.

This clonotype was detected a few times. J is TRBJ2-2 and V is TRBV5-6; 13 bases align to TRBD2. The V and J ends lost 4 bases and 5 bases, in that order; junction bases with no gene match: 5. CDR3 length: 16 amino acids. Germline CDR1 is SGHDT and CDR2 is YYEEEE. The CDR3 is CASSGGLAGETGELFF. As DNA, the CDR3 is TGTGCCAGCAGCGGTGGACTAGCGGGAGAGACCGGGGAGCTGTTTTTT.

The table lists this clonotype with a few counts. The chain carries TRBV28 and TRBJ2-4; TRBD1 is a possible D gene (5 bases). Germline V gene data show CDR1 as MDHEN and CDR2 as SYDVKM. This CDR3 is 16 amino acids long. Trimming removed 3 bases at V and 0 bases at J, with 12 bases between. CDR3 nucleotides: TGTGCCAGCAGTTTGGTAGGGGCGCTAGCCAAAAACATTCAGTACTTC. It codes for CASSLVGALAKNIQYF.

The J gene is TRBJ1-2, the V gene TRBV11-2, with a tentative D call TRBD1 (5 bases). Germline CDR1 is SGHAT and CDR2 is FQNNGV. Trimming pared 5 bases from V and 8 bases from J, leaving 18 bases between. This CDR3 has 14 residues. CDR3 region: CASSPSGALGGYTF. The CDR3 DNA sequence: TGTGCCAGCAGCCCGAGCGGGGCCCTTGGGGGCTACACCTTC.

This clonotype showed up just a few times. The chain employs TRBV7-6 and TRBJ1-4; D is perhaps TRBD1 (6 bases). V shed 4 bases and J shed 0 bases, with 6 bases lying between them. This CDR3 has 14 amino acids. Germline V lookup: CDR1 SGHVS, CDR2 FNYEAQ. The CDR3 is CASSSGATNEKLFF. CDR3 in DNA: TGTGCCAGCAGCTCAGGGGCAACTAATGAAAAACTGTTTTTT.

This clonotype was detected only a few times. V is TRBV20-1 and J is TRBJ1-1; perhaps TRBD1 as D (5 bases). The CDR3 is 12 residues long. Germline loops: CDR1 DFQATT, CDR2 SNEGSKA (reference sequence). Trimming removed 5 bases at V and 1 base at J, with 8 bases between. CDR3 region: CSAHRRNTEAFF. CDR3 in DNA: TGCAGTGCTCACAGGAGGAACACTGAAGCTTTCTTT.

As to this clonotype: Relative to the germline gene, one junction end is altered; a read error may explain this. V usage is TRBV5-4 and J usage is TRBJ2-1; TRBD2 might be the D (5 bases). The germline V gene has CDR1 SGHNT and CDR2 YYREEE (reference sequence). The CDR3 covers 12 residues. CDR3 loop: CATSGGLGEQFF. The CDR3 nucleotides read TGTGCCACCAGCGGCGGCCTGGGTGAGCAGTTCTTC.

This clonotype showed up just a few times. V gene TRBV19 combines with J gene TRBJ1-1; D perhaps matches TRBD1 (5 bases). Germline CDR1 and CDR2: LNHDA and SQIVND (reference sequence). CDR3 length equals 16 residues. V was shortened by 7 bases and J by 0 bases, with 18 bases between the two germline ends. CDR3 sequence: CASTGPGPLMNTEAFF. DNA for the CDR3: TGTGCCAGTACCGGCCCGGGACCATTAATGAACACTGAAGCTTTCTTT.

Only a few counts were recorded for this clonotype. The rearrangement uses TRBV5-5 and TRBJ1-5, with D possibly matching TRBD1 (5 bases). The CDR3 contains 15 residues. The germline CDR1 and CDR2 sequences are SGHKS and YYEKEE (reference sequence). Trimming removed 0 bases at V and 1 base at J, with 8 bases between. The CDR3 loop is CASSLEEGSNQPQHF. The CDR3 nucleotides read TGTGCCAGCAGCTTGGAGGAGGGGAGCAATCAGCCCCAGCATTTT.

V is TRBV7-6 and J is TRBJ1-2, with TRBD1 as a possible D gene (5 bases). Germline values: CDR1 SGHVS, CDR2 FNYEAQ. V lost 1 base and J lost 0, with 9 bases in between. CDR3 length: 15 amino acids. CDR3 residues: CASSLVRDSNYGYTF. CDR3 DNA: TGTGCCAGCAGCTTAGTAAGGGACTCTAACTATGGCTACACCTTC.

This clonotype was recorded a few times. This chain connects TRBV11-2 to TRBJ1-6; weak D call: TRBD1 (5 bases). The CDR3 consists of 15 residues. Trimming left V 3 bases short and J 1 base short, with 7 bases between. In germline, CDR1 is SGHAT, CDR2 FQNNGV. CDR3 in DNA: TGTGCCAGCAGCTTGAGGGGTTCCTATAATTCACCCCTCCACTTT. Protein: CASSLRGSYNSPLHF. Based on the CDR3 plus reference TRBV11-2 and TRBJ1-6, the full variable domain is EAGVAQSPRYKIIEKRQSVAFWCNPISGHATLYWYQQILGQGPKLLIQFQNNGVVDDSQLPKDRFSAERLKGVDSTLKIQPAKLEDSAVYLCASSLRGSYNSPLHFGNGTRLTVT.

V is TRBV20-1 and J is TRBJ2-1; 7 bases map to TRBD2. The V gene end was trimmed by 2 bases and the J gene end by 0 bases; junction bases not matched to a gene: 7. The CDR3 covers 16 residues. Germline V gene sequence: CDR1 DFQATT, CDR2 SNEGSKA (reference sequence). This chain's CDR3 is CSARSWRESSYNEQFF. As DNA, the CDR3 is TGCAGTGCTAGATCCTGGCGGGAGAGCTCCTACAATGAGCAGTTCTTC.

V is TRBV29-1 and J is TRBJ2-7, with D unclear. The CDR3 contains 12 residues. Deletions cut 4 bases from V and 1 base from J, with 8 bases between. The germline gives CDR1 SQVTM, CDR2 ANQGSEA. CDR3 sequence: CSVASGSYEQYF. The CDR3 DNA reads TGCAGCGTTGCTTCAGGATCCTACGAGCAGTACTTC.

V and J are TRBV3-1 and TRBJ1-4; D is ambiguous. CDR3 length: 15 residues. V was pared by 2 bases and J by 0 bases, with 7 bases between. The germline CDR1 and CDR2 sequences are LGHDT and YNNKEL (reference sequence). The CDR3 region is CASSQNGATNEKLFF. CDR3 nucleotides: TGTGCCAGCAGCCAAAACGGTGCAACTAATGAAAAACTGTTTTTT.

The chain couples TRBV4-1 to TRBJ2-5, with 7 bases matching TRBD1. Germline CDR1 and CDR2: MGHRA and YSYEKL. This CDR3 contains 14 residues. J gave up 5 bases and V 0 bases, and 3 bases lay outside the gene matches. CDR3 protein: CASSQDLRGETQYF. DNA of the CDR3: TGCGCCAGCAGCCAAGACCTCAGGGGGGAGACCCAGTACTTC.

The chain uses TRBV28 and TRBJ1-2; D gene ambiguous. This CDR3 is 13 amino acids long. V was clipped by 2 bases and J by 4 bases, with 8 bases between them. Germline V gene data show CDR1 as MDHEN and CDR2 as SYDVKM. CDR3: CASSLVQLYGYTF. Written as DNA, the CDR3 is TGTGCCAGCAGTTTAGTACAGCTCTATGGCTACACCTTC.